A single sample is the source of the 30 T cell receptor beta chains below, sequenced in a study of T-cell reconstitution after alpha-beta-depleted transplantation in children. Preparation of the TCRbeta library involved a method that used unique molecular identifiers. TCRdb reprocessed the PCR reads via MiXCR and lists one record per CDR3 protein. The table has a few hundred thousand distinct CDR3 sequences, about 7% seen once. The specimen was PBMCs, collected before TCRalphabeta/CD19-depleted stem cell transplant. These receptors were taken from a boy aged 2 to 9 with acute lymphoblastic leukemia, due to receive a stem cell transplant.

This clonotype has ten or more counts. This chain joins TRBV20-1 and TRBJ2-1; TRBD1 might be the D (6 bases). CDR1 is DFQATT, CDR2 SNEGSKA, per germline (reference sequence). This CDR3 region has 15 residues. The V end was cut by 0 bases, the J end by 0 bases, with 9 bases between. CDR3 protein: CSARDRGGSYNEQFF. The DNA of the CDR3 is TGCAGTGCTAGAGATCGAGGGGGCTCCTACAATGAGCAGTTCTTC.

This clonotype was seen at least ten times. The J gene is TRBJ1-1, the V gene TRBV2; tentatively, D is TRBD1 (6 bases). The germline V gene encodes CDR1 SNHLY and CDR2 FYNNEI. This CDR3 is 15 amino acids long. Trimming took 5 bases from V and 1 from J, leaving 14 bases between them. CDR3 sequence: CASSLDRSTNTEAFF. The CDR3 coding sequence is TGTGCCAGCAGTCTTGACAGGAGTACGAACACTGAAGCTTTCTTT.

The rearrangement uses TRBV4-3 and TRBJ1-1; no firm D call. V was cut by 0 bases and J by 6 bases, with 8 bases left in between. Germline values: CDR1 LGHNA, CDR2 YSLEER. CDR3 length: 13 residues. The CDR3, as DNA: TGCGCCAGCAGCCAAGATACCGGGGCTGAAGCTTTCTTT. Protein product: CASSQDTGAEAFF.

There are many counts of this clonotype. The chain links TRBV24-1 to TRBJ2-7; D unresolved. Germline CDR1 and CDR2: KGHDR and SFDVKD. This CDR3 contains 11 residues. V was cut by 4 bases and J by 6 bases, with 6 bases left in between. CDR3: CATSESSEQYF. The CDR3 nucleotides are TGTGCCACCAGTGAGAGCTCCGAGCAGTACTTC.

This clonotype was counted at least ten times. The V call is TRBV28, the J call TRBJ2-1; no firm D call. CDR3 size: 12 residues. Germline V lookup: CDR1 MDHEN, CDR2 SYDVKM. The V gene lost 3 bases and the J gene lost 8 bases, with 8 bases spanning the gap. CDR3 in DNA: TGTGCCAGCAGTTTTGGAGAATATGAGCAGTTCTTC. It is translated as CASSFGEYEQFF.

This chain connects TRBV24-1 to TRBJ2-7; D is possibly TRBD1 (6 bases). Per the germline V gene, CDR1 is KGHDR and CDR2 is SFDVKD. The CDR3 consists of 13 residues. V shed 4 bases and J shed 6 bases, with 12 bases lying between them. The CDR3 coding sequence is TGTGCCACCAGTGACCCTGGACAGAGCGAGCAGTACTTC. Encoded protein: CATSDPGQSEQYF.

This clonotype was counted a few times. The V gene is TRBV5-1, the J gene TRBJ2-3; D is unclear. The CDR3 loop spans 14 amino acids. Trimming shortened V by 2 bases and J by 1 base, and 8 bases separated the two germline ends. CDR1 and CDR2 from the germline V gene are SGHRS and YFSETQ. The CDR3 nucleotides read TGCGCCAGCAGCTTCTACTCGCGCACAGATACGCAGTATTTT. As protein: CASSFYSRTDTQYF.

In its sample, this clonotype was seen a few times. This rearrangement joins TRBV5-1 to TRBJ2-1; 8 bases map to TRBD2. The ends lost 1 base at V and 6 bases at J; junction bases unmatched: 3. CDR3 length: 14 residues. Germline CDR1 reads SGHRS; CDR2 reads YFSETQ. The CDR3: CASSLTLAGNEQFF. CDR3 bases: TGCGCCAGCAGCTTGACGCTAGCGGGCAATGAGCAGTTCTTC.

This clonotype was counted many times. The chain is built from TRBV5-5 and TRBJ2-3, with D uncertain. The CDR3 length is 16 residues. Germline V gene sequence: CDR1 SGHKS, CDR2 YYEKEE (reference sequence). V lost 0 bases and J lost 2, with 13 bases in between. CDR3 residues: CASSLAQGGFTDTQYF. CDR3 bases: TGTGCCAGCAGCTTGGCCCAAGGCGGATTCACAGATACGCAGTATTTT. Drawing the rest from reference TRBV5-5 and TRBJ2-3, the complete variable domain is DAGVTQSPTHLIKTRGQQVTLRCSPISGHKSVSWYQQVLGQGPQFIFQYYEKEERGRGNFPDRFSARQFPNYSSELNVNALLLGDSALYLCASSLAQGGFTDTQYFGPGTRLTVL.

This clonotype was found many times. This rearrangement joins TRBV7-2 to TRBJ1-1, with D hard to call. This CDR3 spans 11 amino acids. Germline values: CDR1 SGHTA, CDR2 FQGNSA. The V end lost 7 bases, the J end lost 3 bases, and 6 bases lay between the germline ends. The CDR3 reads CASTRDTEAFF. Written as DNA, the CDR3 is TGTGCCAGCACCCGGGACACTGAAGCTTTCTTT.

This clonotype was recorded at least ten times. This chain joins TRBV6-5 and TRBJ2-3; D possibly corresponds to TRBD2 (6 bases). From germline, CDR1 is MNHEY and CDR2 SVGAGI. This CDR3 is built from 14 residues. Trimming pared 6 bases from V and 2 bases from J, leaving 12 bases between. Written as DNA, the CDR3 is TGTGCCAGCAGATGGGGACTGGACACAGATACGCAGTATTTT. Its protein is CASRWGLDTDTQYF.

The sample holds many counts of this clonotype. The chain links TRBV29-1 to TRBJ2-3, with 7 bases that match TRBD1. The CDR3 length is 17 residues. J was trimmed by 2 bases and V by 2 bases; bases with no gene match: 13. Germline assignment: CDR1 SQVTM and CDR2 ANQGSEA. In DNA, the CDR3 is TGCAGCGTTGAACTCATCCCGGGACAGCCAGCCACAGATACGCAGTATTTT. Translated: CSVELIPGQPATDTQYF.

This chain links TRBV28 with TRBJ2-1; 12 bases fit TRBD2. With 4 bases clipped from V and 0 bases from J, the junction kept 10 bases outside the gene matches. Germline lookup yields CDR1 MDHEN and CDR2 SYDVKM. The CDR3 covers 19 residues. In nucleotides, the CDR3 is TGTGCCAGCAGTTCCGCGGGACTAGCGGGTGACCGCTCCTACAATGAGCAGTTCTTC. It codes for CASSSAGLAGDRSYNEQFF.

This clonotype was seen at least ten times. V usage is TRBV10-3 and J usage is TRBJ2-1; tentative D call: TRBD2 (5 bases). This CDR3 region has 14 residues. The germline V gene encodes CDR1 ENHRY and CDR2 SYGVKD. V lost 3 bases to trimming and J lost 4 bases, with 10 bases between them. CDR3 in amino acids: CAISDEGPYNEQFF. DNA of the CDR3: TGTGCCATCAGTGACGAGGGCCCGTACAATGAGCAGTTCTTC.

Comments on this clonotype: A read error is possible here, since a much larger clone lies one base away. The V call is TRBV2, the J call TRBJ2-7; no firm D call. The ends were cut back, 6 bases at V and 0 bases at J, with 15 bases in the middle. Germline values: CDR1 SNHLY, CDR2 FYNNEI. This CDR3 has 15 residues. CDR3 DNA sequence: TGTGCCAGCAGGGAACACTACAACAACTCCTACGAGCAGTACTTC. Translation: CASREHYNNSYEQYF. The full variable domain, in which reference TRBV2 and TRBJ2-7 provide the parts outside the CDR3, is EPEVTQTPSHQVTQMGQEVILRCVPISNHLYFYWYRQILGQKVEFLVSFYNNEISEKSEIFDDQFSVERPDGSNFTLKIRSTKLEDSAMYFCASREHYNNSYEQYFGPGTRLTVT.

The table lists this clonotype with many counts. The V gene is TRBV2, the J gene TRBJ1-1; D is unresolved. Deletions cut 6 bases from V and 1 base from J, with 12 bases between. The V gene's germline CDR1 is SNHLY and CDR2 FYNNEI. CDR3 size: 14 residues. The CDR3 DNA reads as TGTGCCAGCAGGAAGGACGGACCGAACACTGAAGCTTTCTTT. It encodes CASRKDGPNTEAFF. Combining the CDR3 with reference TRBV2 and TRBJ1-1 gives the whole variable domain EPEVTQTPSHQVTQMGQEVILRCVPISNHLYFYWYRQILGQKVEFLVSFYNNEISEKSEIFDDQFSVERPDGSNFTLKIRSTKLEDSAMYFCASRKDGPNTEAFFGQGTRLTVV.

This clonotype was seen only a few times. V and J are TRBV10-3 and TRBJ2-7; the D gene is possibly TRBD2 (6 bases). Looked up from germline, CDR1 is ENHRY and CDR2 is SYGVKD. V lost 9 bases to trimming and J lost 1 base, with 7 bases between them. This CDR3 has 11 residues. CDR3 sequence (DNA): TGTGCCATGGGAGGTTCCTACGAGCAGTACTTC. Translation gives CAMGGSYEQYF.

The chain carries TRBV6-5 and TRBJ1-6, with a weak D call TRBD1 (6 bases). The CDR3 loop spans 15 amino acids. Germline lookup yields CDR1 MNHEY and CDR2 SVGAGI. V lost 0 bases and J lost 8, with 11 bases in between. The CDR3: CASSYSMGAHSPLHF. CDR3 nucleotide sequence: TGTGCCAGCAGTTACTCGATGGGGGCGCATTCACCCCTCCACTTT.

This clonotype occurred many times. J is TRBJ2-1 and V is TRBV29-1, with D perhaps given as TRBD1 or TRBD2 (5 bases each). The CDR3 runs to 14 residues. Germline V CDR1 and CDR2: SQVTM, ANQGSEA. V was pared by 3 bases and J by 2 bases, with 11 bases between. For the CDR3, the DNA is TGCAGCGTTGACAGAGGGGCGCCCTACAATGAGCAGTTCTTC. This encodes CSVDRGAPYNEQFF.

This clonotype was counted many times. The rearrangement links TRBV25-1 to TRBJ1-5; D unclear. CDR1 is MGHDK and CDR2 is SYGVNS in the germline V gene. The CDR3 length is 12 residues. V lost 6 bases to trimming and J lost 5 bases, with 8 bases between them. Here the CDR3 reads CASRGADQPQHF. The CDR3 DNA reads TGTGCCAGCAGGGGCGCGGATCAGCCCCAGCATTTT.

This chain links TRBV28 with TRBJ1-5; D unclear. CDR1 is MDHEN and CDR2 is SYDVKM in the germline V gene. CDR3 length: 16 amino acids. The V end was cut by 4 bases, the J end by 2 bases, with 15 bases between. Here the CDR3 reads CASSSPVPGGNQPQHF. CDR3 in DNA: TGTGCCAGCAGTTCCCCAGTCCCCGGCGGCAATCAGCCCCAGCATTTT.

This clonotype was seen a handful of times. The gene calls are TRBV20-1 and TRBJ2-3; no clear D gene. The V end lost 5 bases, the J end lost 5 bases, and 8 bases lay between the germline ends. The germline V gene encodes CDR1 DFQATT and CDR2 SNEGSKA (reference sequence). CDR3 length: 11 amino acids. For the CDR3, the DNA is TGCAGTGCTCCACGAGGAGATACGCAGTATTTT. It yields the protein CSAPRGDTQYF.

This clonotype was observed at least ten times. The chain recombines TRBV7-9 with TRBJ2-1, with a possible D match to TRBD2 (6 bases). CDR1 is SEHNR and CDR2 is FQNEAQ in the germline V gene (reference sequence). V was shortened by 4 bases and J by 7 bases, with 11 bases between the two germline ends. The CDR3 contains 13 residues. CDR3 nucleotide sequence: TGTGCCAGCAGCTCATGGGGGAGGAATGAGCAGTTCTTC. Encoded protein: CASSSWGRNEQFF.

The chain has TRBV28 and TRBJ1-2; a weak D match, TRBD1 (5 bases). The CDR3 has 14 residues. Trimming pared 5 bases from V and 5 bases from J, leaving 15 bases between. CDR1 is MDHEN, CDR2 SYDVKM, per germline. CDR3 nucleotides: TGTGCCAGCAGTCCCACCGGGACGGCTTATGGCTACACCTTC. Translating gives CASSPTGTAYGYTF.

This clonotype has only a few counts. The chain couples TRBV28 to TRBJ2-7, with 9 bases identical to TRBD2. Germline-derived CDR1 and CDR2 are MDHEN and SYDVKM. The CDR3 consists of 15 residues. The J segment lost 6 bases and the V segment lost 0 bases, leaving 6 bases of the junction unmatched. Here the CDR3 DNA reads TGTGCCAGCAGTTTATGGGGCGGGGGGGTATCCGAGCAGTACTTC. Its protein product is CASSLWGGGVSEQYF.

Ten or more counts support this clonotype. V and J are TRBV29-1 and TRBJ2-1, with 7 bases matching TRBD1. The CDR3 contains 12 residues. Germline values: CDR1 SQVTM, CDR2 ANQGSEA. With 7 bases clipped from V and 9 bases from J, the junction kept 9 bases outside the gene matches. In DNA form, the CDR3 reads TGCAGCGGGGGACAGCAAATGGCTGAGCAGTTCTTC. Translating gives CSGGQQMAEQFF.

This clonotype was detected a few times. This chain joins TRBV19 and TRBJ2-7, with a tentative D call TRBD1 (5 bases). The CDR3 runs 14 residues. CDR1 and CDR2 from the germline V gene are LNHDA and SQIVND (reference sequence). With 5 bases removed from V and 1 base from J, the gap between germline ends came to 12 bases. DNA for the CDR3: TGTGCCAGTAGTGGTCTGCAGGGATCCTACGAGCAGTACTTC. It encodes CASSGLQGSYEQYF.

V gene TRBV20-1 combines with J gene TRBJ2-3; 8 bases fit TRBD2. V was pared by 6 bases and J by 5 bases, with 10 bases of the junction left unmatched. Germline CDR1 and CDR2: DFQATT and SNEGSKA (reference sequence). CDR3 length: 14 amino acids. Written as DNA, the CDR3 is TGCAGTGCCTCCGGGGCGGGAGGTCGAGATACGCAGTATTTT. It encodes CSASGAGGRDTQYF.

This clonotype was seen many times. The rearrangement uses TRBV20-1 and TRBJ2-5; no clear D. Per germline, CDR1 DFQATT and CDR2 SNEGSKA (reference sequence). The CDR3 length is 14 residues. The V end was cut by 0 bases, the J end by 2 bases, with 10 bases between. The CDR3 sequence is CSARDVAAQETQYF. The DNA for the CDR3 is TGCAGTGCTAGAGATGTGGCAGCACAAGAGACCCAGTACTTC.

This clonotype was counted only a few times. CDR3 nucleotide sequence: TGTGCCAGCAGTTTACCAGGGGGCGAAGCCCTCCACTTT. Protein product: CASSLPGGEALHF. The chain couples TRBV27 to TRBJ1-6; 8 positions match TRBD1. V dropped 2 bases and J dropped 14; count of bases not matched to a gene: 5. This CDR3 is 13 amino acids long. Germline V CDR1 and CDR2: MNHEY, SMNVEV (reference sequence).